This T cell receptor (beta chain) was documented in a study of T-cell memory formation after mild COVID-19. Employing constant-segment primers, 5'RACE generated TCR alpha and TCR beta cDNA libraries bearing sample barcodes and UMIs. From the 5' RACE reads, TCRdb called clonotypes with MiXCR, one entry per CDR3 protein. The sample consists of 450,000 to 650,000 distinct CDR3 sequences, roughly 20% of them appearing once. This clonotype was seen many times. The clonotype was recovered from an adult woman who had mild COVID-19 (a few samples of this study predate the infection). Cell type and time point are not known. The sample was PBMCs or a T cell subset sorted from them (not recorded which).

CDR3 residues: CASSYDSYEQYF. DNA for the CDR3: TGTGCCAGCAGTTACGACAGCTACGAGCAGTACTTC. V gene TRBV6-5 combines with J gene TRBJ2-7; D is perhaps TRBD1 (5 bases). Trimming took 2 bases from V and 3 from J, leaving 5 bases between them. The CDR3 totals 12 residues. Germline-derived CDR1 and CDR2 are MNHEY and SVGAGI.